This T cell receptor beta chain was obtained from a study of GPR56 and killer-like receptors on CD4 memory cells (dated by TCRdb to between 2017 and 2020). Broadly, across the study: The study proposed that progressive acquisition of KLRB1, KLRG1, GPR56 and then KLRF1 marks human CD4+ memory T-cell differentiation and cytokine production potential. The healthy blood donors were described in the study as age-matched to the liver disease patients, whose median age was about 68 years. On the study overall, not on this receptor specifically: Rather than full repertoires, the diversity and similarity analyses used only the 100 most expanded clones in each population. Overlap of TCR repertoires was especially pronounced between late populations 4 and 5, and partly extended to population 3. Clonal frequency was low in the marker-negative population and increased progressively along the proposed pathway, with TCRbeta diversity decreasing accordingly. Clones dominating late populations 4 and 5 were also found in early populations 1 and 2, which the authors took as evidence for linear differentiation.

The data were produced on an Illumina HiSeq 2500. To build sequencing libraries, a previously published PCR protocol was used to amplify the recombined TCRbeta locus. Under the source paper's analysis protocol: Reads whose average quality score was below 30 were removed, and the reads that remained were processed with IMSEQ. Vbeta gene, Jbeta gene and CDR3 amino acid sequence were used to define clonotypes. The Morisita-Horn index, computed on the top 100 expanded clones, was used to measure repertoire overlap between populations. Renyi diversity profiles calculated on the top 100 expanded clones were used to evaluate clonal diversity. The reads underwent TCRdb reprocessing, giving one record for each CDR3 protein sequence and no DNA. In this record, the V and J calls reflect TCRdb's handling and not the investigators' own analysis. This sample's listing comprises approximately 2,200 distinct CDR3 sequences. Together, the top ten hold 4% of the sample.

Judged by frequency, this clonotype is medium-sized (0.01 to 0.1%); no count was given. Its antigen is not yet known. Before TCRbeta sequencing, fluorescence-activated cell sorting was used to enrich five KLR/GPR56-defined CD4+ populations. To test whether memory differentiation follows a linear pathway, the researchers sequenced TCRbeta repertoires from five CD4+ T-cell subsets, each defined by expression of KLRB1, KLRG1, GPR56 and KLRF1. TCR-sequenced cells came from peripheral blood of healthy control individuals, reported as five donors in the TCRbeta analysis figure. Heparinized peripheral blood was collected, and every sample was processed within one hour of retrieval. Blood was diluted 1:2 in PBS, and peripheral blood mononuclear cells were then isolated from the diluted blood at room temperature by Biocoll density gradient centrifugation. CD4+ T cells were enriched from freshly isolated PBMCs by magnetic sorting with anti-CD4 MicroBeads before flow sorting. A BD FACSAria II was used to sort CD4+ T cells enriched from PBMCs of healthy donors according to marker expression. Surface staining used anti-KLRB1 clone 191B8, anti-KLRF1 clone 4A4.D10 and anti-KLRG1 clone REA261 antibodies from Miltenyi Biotec.

The sequenced sample consisted of memory CD4+ T cells from blood. The TCR comes from a human donor in good health.

The CDR3 loop reads CASSDGGQPNEKLFF. This chain joins TRBV6-6 to TRBJ1-4; the D gene TCRdb calls, TRBD1, cannot be checked with no DNA. Sequences MNHNY (CDR1) and SVGAGI (CDR2) are obtained from the germline V gene (reference sequence). The CDR3 sequence holds 15 residues, the cysteine and phenylalanine included. No DNA is given.